This paragraph reports one T cell receptor (beta chain). Its matching antigen is unknown. This specimen comes from a study of cytomegalovirus exposure and HLA in healthy donors. Profiling relied on immunoSEQ multiplex PCR, and the TCRdb table lists in-frame clones only, not all of them. Of fewer than 200,000 clones in the sample, around nine tenths were seen once. Points from the study as a whole: Rare sequences made up most TCRs, while some public TCRs were found in many donors. TCR clusters originating in the first cohort tended to co-occur in the 110 or so validation repertoires, according to a later analysis. A list of 164 TCR beta chains associated with cytomegalovirus was given.

Trimming stripped 2 bases from V and 0 bases from J, with 10 bases between. Germline-derived CDR1 and CDR2 are MGHRA and YSYEKL. This CDR3 is 15 amino acids long. Specimen: PBMCs. The chain is built from TRBV4-1 and TRBJ1-2; a weak D match, TRBD1 (6 bases). The sequence was obtained from a woman between 18 and 30 years old in good health and CMV-seropositive. CDR3 sequence (DNA): TGCGCCAGCAGCCAACGACAGGAACCTAACTATGGCTACACCTTC. Translating it yields CASSQRQEPNYGYTF.